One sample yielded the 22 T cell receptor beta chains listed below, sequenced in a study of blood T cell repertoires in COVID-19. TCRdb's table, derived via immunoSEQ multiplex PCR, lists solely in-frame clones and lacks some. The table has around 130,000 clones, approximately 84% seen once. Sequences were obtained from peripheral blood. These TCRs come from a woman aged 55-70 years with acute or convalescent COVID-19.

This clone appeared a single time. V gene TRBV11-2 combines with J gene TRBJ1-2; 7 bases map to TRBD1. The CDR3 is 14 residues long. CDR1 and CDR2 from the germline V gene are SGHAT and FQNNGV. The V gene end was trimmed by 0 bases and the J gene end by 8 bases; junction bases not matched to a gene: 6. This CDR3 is CASSLDLRGLGYTF. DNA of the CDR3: TGTGCCAGCAGCTTAGATCTTAGGGGGCTCGGCTACACCTTC.

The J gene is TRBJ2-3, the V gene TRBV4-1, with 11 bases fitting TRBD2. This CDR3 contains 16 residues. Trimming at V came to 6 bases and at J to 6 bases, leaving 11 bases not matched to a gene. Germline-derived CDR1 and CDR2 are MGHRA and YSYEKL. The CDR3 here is CASRKGLAGGGDTQYF. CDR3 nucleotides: TGCGCCAGCAGAAAGGGGCTAGCGGGGGGCGGGGATACGCAGTATTTT.

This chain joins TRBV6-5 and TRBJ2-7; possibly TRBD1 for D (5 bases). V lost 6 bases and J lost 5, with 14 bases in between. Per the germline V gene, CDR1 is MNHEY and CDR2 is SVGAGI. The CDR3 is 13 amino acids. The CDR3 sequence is CASRPMGPDEQYF. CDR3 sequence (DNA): TGTGCCAGCAGGCCGATGGGGCCAGACGAGCAGTACTTC.

CDR3 region: CASRDRDRAFSNQPQHF. The CDR3 coding sequence is TGTGCCAGCAGGGACAGGGATCGGGCTTTTAGCAATCAGCCCCAGCATTTT. The chain links TRBV27 to TRBJ1-5; 8 bases agree with TRBD1. Trimming at V came to 6 bases and at J to 0 bases, leaving 10 bases not matched to a gene. This CDR3 contains 17 residues. Germline lookup yields CDR1 MNHEY and CDR2 SMNVEV (reference sequence).

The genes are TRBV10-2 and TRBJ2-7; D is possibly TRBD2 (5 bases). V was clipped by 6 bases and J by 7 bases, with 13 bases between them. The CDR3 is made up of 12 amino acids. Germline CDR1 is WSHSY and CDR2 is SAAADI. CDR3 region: CASSRGGSEQYF. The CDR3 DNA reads TGCGCCAGCAGCCGGGGTGGGAGTGAGCAGTACTTC.

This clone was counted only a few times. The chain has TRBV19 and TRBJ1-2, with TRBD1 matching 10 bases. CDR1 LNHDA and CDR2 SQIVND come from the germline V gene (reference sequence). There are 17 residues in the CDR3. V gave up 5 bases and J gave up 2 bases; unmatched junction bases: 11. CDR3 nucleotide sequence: TGTGCCAGTAGTCCAGCCGAATGGACAGGGGGGAACTATGGCTACACCTTC. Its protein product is CASSPAEWTGGNYGYTF. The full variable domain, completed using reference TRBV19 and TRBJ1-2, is DGGITQSPKYLFRKEGQNVTLSCEQNLNHDAMYWYRQDPGQGLRLIYYSQIVNDFQKGDIAEGYSVSREKKESFPLTVTSAQKNPTAFYLCASSPAEWTGGNYGYTFGSGTRLTVV.

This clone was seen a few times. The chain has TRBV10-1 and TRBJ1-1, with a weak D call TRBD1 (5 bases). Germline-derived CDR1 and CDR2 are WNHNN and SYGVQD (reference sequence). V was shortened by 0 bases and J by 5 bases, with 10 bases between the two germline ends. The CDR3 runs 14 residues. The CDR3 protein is CASSESTGGTEAFF. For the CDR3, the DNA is TGCGCCAGCAGTGAGTCGACGGGGGGAACTGAAGCTTTCTTT.

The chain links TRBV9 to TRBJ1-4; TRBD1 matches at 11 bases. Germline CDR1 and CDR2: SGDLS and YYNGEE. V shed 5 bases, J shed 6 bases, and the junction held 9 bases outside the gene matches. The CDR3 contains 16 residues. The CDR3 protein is CASSPGTGGWDEKLFF. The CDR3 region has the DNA TGTGCCAGCAGTCCCGGGACAGGGGGTTGGGATGAAAAACTGTTTTTT.

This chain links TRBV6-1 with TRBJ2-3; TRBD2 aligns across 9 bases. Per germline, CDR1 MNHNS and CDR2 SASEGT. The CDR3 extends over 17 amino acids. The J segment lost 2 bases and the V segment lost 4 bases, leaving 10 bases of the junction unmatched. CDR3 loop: CASSGVAGVFYTDTQYF. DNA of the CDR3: TGTGCCAGCAGTGGAGTAGCGGGGGTCTTTTACACAGATACGCAGTATTTT.

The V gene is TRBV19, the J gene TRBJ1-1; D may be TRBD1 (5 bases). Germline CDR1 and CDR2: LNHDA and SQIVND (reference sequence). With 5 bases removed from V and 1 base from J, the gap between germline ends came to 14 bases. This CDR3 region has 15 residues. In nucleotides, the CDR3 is TGTGCCAGTAGTGGGGGAGGGGAGAGGAACACTGAAGCTTTCTTT. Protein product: CASSGGGERNTEAFF.

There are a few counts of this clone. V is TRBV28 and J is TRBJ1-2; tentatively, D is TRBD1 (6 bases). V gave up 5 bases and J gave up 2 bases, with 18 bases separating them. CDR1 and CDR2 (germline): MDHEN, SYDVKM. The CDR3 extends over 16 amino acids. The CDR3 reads CASSPPARDTNYGYTF. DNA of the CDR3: TGTGCCAGCAGTCCTCCGGCCCGGGACACGAACTATGGCTACACCTTC.

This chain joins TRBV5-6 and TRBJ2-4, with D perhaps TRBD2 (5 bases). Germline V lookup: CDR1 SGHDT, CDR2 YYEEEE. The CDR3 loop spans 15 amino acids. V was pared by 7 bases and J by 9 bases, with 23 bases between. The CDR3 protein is CASASSRGWPTIQYF. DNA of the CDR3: TGTGCCAGCGCCTCCAGTCGAGGGTGGCCAACCATTCAGTACTTC.

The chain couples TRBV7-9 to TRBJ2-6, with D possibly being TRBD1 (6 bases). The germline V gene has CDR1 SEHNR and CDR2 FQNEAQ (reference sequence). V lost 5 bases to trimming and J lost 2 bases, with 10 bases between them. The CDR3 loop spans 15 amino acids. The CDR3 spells CASSQGSAGANVLTF. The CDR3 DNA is TGTGCCAGCAGCCAGGGGAGCGCTGGGGCCAACGTCCTGACTTTC.

For the CDR3, the DNA is TGTGCCAGCAGCTCCACGGACTGGCTGGGGGATACGCAGTATTTT. Translated: CASSSTDWLGDTQYF. The chain uses TRBV7-9 and TRBJ2-3; TRBD2 might be the D (5 bases). Per germline, CDR1 SEHNR and CDR2 FQNEAQ (reference sequence). Trimming removed 4 bases from V and 6 bases from J, with 17 bases in between. The CDR3 covers 15 residues.

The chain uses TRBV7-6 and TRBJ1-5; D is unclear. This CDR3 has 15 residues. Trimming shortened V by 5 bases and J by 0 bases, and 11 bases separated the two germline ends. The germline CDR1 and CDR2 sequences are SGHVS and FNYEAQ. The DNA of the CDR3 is TGTGCCAGCAGCCCAACCGCAGATAGCAATCAGCCCCAGCATTTT. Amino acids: CASSPTADSNQPQHF.

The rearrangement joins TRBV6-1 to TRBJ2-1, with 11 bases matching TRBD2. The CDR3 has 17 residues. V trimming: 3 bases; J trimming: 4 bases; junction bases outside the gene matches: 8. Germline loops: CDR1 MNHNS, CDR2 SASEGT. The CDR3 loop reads CASSDRPTSGGYNEQFF. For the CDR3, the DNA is TGTGCCAGCAGTGATCGACCTACTAGCGGGGGTTACAATGAGCAGTTCTTC.

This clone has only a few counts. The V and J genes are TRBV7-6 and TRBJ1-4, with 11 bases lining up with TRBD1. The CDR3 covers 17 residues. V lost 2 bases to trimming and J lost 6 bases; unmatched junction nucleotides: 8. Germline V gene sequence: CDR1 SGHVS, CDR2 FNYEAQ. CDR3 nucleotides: TGTGCCAGCAGCTTATACGGGACAGGGGGAAAGGATGAAAAACTGTTTTTT. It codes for CASSLYGTGGKDEKLFF.

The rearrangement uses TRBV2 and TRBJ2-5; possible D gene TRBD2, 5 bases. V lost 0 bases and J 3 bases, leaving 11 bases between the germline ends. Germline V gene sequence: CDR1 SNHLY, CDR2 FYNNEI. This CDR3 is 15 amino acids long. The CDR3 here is CASSEARAVKETQYF. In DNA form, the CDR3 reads TGTGCCAGCAGTGAAGCGCGGGCGGTTAAAGAGACCCAGTACTTC.

CDR3 protein: CASSETGGLYNEQFF. As DNA, the CDR3 is TGTGCCAGCAGTGAAACCGGAGGACTATACAATGAGCAGTTCTTC. V gene TRBV2 combines with J gene TRBJ2-1; possibly TRBD2 for D (6 bases). Per germline, CDR1 SNHLY and CDR2 FYNNEI. The CDR3 is 15 amino acids. V lost 2 bases, J lost 4 bases, and 12 bases lay in between.

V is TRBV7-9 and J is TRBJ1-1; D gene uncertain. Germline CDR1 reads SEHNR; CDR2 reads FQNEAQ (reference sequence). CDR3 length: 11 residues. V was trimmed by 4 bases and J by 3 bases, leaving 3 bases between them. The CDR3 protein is CASSSYTEAFF. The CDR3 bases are TGTGCCAGCAGCTCTTACACTGAAGCTTTCTTT. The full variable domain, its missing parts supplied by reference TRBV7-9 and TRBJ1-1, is DTGVSQNPRHKITKRGQNVTFRCDPISEHNRLYWYRQTLGQGPEFLTYFQNEAQLEKSRLLSDRFSAERPKGSFSTLEIQRTEQGDSAMYLCASSSYTEAFFGQGTRLTVV.

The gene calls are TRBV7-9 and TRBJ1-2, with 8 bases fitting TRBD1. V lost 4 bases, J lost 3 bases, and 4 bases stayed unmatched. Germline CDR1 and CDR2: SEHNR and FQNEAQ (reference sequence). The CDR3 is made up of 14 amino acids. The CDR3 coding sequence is TGTGCCAGCAGCTCAGCAGGGGGCGACTATGGCTACACCTTC. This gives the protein CASSSAGGDYGYTF.

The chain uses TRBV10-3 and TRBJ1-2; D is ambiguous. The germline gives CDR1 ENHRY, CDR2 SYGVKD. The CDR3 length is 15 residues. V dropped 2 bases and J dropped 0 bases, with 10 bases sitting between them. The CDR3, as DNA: TGTGCCATCAGTGAGAGGGAGGCAACTAACTATGGCTACACCTTC. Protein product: CAISEREATNYGYTF.